This T cell receptor beta chain was identified during a study of blood T cell repertoires in COVID-19. Turning to the study itself: The cDNA or gDNA used as material had been derived from T cells, B-cell-depleted T cells, or PBMCs.

The CDR3 has 15 residues. Unmatched junction bases numbered 6, after V lost 2 bases and J lost 6 bases. CDR1 and CDR2 from the germline V gene are MDHEN and SYDVKM. Study processing details: Quantification of nucleated cells was approximated via reference gene primer amplification. Clones were read by immunoSEQ multiplex PCR, and TCRdb kept only the in-frame ones, dropping some. That table furnishes V, J and clone size, whereas the DNA furnished D and trimming. The table includes 95,000 to 110,000 clones, 85% to 90% detected once. V gene TRBV28 combines with J gene TRBJ1-5, with 8 bases matching TRBD1. This receptor was obtained from a man in his fifties with acute or convalescent COVID-19. Sequencing was done on a sample of peripheral blood. In DNA, the CDR3 is TGTGCCAGCAGTTTAGGACAGGGAGTCATTCAGCCCCAGCATTTT. It codes for CASSLGQGVIQPQHF.